Detailed here is one TCR beta chain. How the authors handled the data: Using reference gene primer amplification, nucleated cell counts were estimated. Method: immunoSEQ multiplex PCR; TCRdb's copy keeps in-frame clones and lacks some. The V and J calls and clone size were taken over from that table, and D and trimming were inferred from the DNA. The repertoire includes around 100,000 clones, around 89% of them detected once, and approximately 4.4% sits in the top ten. This entry comes from a study of blood T cell repertoires in COVID-19. Across the whole study: Material from acute and convalescent COVID-19 was sourced from the United States, Italy and Spain. In each case, the material was cDNA or gDNA derived from T cells, B-cell-depleted T cells, or PBMCs.

Germline CDR1 reads SEHNR; CDR2 reads FQNEAQ (reference sequence). V was cut by 0 bases and J by 0 bases, with 6 bases left in between. The CDR3 consists of 15 residues. The origin of this receptor is a woman in her forties or fifties with acute or convalescent COVID-19. Sequenced input: peripheral blood. The chain joins TRBV7-9 to TRBJ1-5; D is unresolved. The DNA of the CDR3 is TGTGCCAGCAGCTTAGCCGAGAATAGCAATCAGCCCCAGCATTTT. This sequence encodes CASSLAENSNQPQHF.